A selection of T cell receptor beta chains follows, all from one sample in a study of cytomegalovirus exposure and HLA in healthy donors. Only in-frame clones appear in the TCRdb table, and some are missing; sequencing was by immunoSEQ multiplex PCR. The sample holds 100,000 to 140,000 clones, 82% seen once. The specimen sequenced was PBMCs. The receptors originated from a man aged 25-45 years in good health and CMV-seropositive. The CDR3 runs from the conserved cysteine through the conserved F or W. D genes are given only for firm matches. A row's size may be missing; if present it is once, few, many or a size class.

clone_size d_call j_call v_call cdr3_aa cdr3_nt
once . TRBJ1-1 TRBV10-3 CAISESPGANTEAFF TGTGCCATCAGTGAGTCCCCAGGGGCGAACACTGAAGCTTTCTTT
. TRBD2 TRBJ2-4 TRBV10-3 CAIRAGAGNIQYF TGTGCCATCAGAGCGGGGGCGGGAAACATTCAGTACTTC
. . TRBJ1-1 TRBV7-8 CASSYSGGAVPEAFF TGTGCCAGCAGCTACAGCGGAGGGGCGGTCCCTGAAGCTTTCTTT
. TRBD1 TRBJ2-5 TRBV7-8 CASSQGQGGETQYF TGTGCCAGCAGCCAGGGACAGGGAGGGGAGACCCAGTACTTC
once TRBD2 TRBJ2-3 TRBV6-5 CASSSPGAGELTQYF TGTGCCAGCAGTTCCCCGGGAGCGGGGGAGCTAACGCAGTATTTT
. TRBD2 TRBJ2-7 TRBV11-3 CASSLSREGEQYF TGTGCCAGCAGCTTATCAAGGGAGGGCGAGCAGTACTTC
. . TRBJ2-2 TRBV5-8 CASSLVSAGELFF TGTGCCAGCAGCTTGGTTTCAGCCGGGGAGCTGTTTTTT
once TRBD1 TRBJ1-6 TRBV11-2 CASSSQGGAYNSPLHF TGTGCCAGCAGCTCTCAAGGGGGCGCCTATAATTCACCCCTCCACTTT
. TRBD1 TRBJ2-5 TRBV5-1 CASSSQPLDRGETQYF TGCGCCAGCAGCTCCCAACCCTTGGACAGGGGAGAGACCCAGTACTTC
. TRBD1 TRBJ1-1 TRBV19 CASSLGGQGDTEAFF TGTGCCAGTAGTTTAGGGGGACAGGGGGACACTGAAGCTTTCTTT